One sample yielded the 20 T cell receptor beta chains listed below, sequenced in a study of blood T cell repertoires in COVID-19. The data were produced by immunoSEQ multiplex PCR, yet TCRdb's version contains in-frame clones alone and is incomplete. The profile shows roughly 120,000 clones, almost 90% of them singletons. Specimen: peripheral blood. The receptor set was obtained from a woman in her sixties with COVID-19, enrolled during active disease.

The chain uses TRBV19 and TRBJ2-7; 12 nucleotides match TRBD1. CDR3 length equals 13 residues. The V gene end was trimmed by 4 bases and the J gene end by 11 bases; junction bases not matched to a gene: 6. From germline, CDR1 is LNHDA and CDR2 SQIVND (reference sequence). This CDR3 is CASSRDRGHLKYF. CDR3 nucleotide sequence: TGTGCCAGTAGTAGGGACAGGGGGCACTTGAAGTACTTC.

V is TRBV4-2 and J is TRBJ2-2; a possible D gene is TRBD2 (6 bases). Trimming took off 0 bases at V and 2 bases at J, with 7 bases between the two ends. From germline, CDR1 is LGHNA and CDR2 YNFKEQ. The CDR3 spans 15 residues. CDR3 sequence reads: CASSQEGGNTGELFF. Here the CDR3 DNA reads TGTGCCAGCAGCCAAGAGGGGGGTAACACCGGGGAGCTGTTTTTT.

V gene TRBV5-5 combines with J gene TRBJ2-3; D remains ambiguous. Germline values: CDR1 SGHKS, CDR2 YYEKEE (reference sequence). V was pared by 4 bases and J by 2 bases, with 14 bases between. CDR3 length equals 15 residues. CDR3 sequence: CASSLLGAFTDTQYF. CDR3 sequence (DNA): TGTGCCAGCAGCCTCCTCGGTGCGTTCACAGATACGCAGTATTTT.

V usage is TRBV19 and J usage is TRBJ2-5; weak D call: TRBD2 (6 bases). The length of the CDR3 is 17 residues. V shed 3 bases and J shed 4 bases, with 21 bases lying between them. Germline values: CDR1 LNHDA, CDR2 SQIVND (reference sequence). The CDR3 coding sequence is TGTGCCAGTAGTATGAGGAGGGCGGGTTCTGGGATAGAGACCCAGTACTTC. This gives the protein CASSMRRAGSGIETQYF.

V gene TRBV3-1 (or the pseudogene TRBV3-2) combines with J gene TRBJ2-7; D is possibly TRBD2 (5 bases). Trimming took 1 base from V and 1 from J, leaving 8 bases between them. Germline CDR1 reads LGHDT; CDR2 reads YNNKEL (reference sequence). The CDR3 is 14 residues long. CDR3 residues: CASSQALASYEQYF. CDR3 DNA: TGTGCCAGCAGCCAAGCCCTAGCTTCCTACGAGCAGTACTTC.

The chain recombines TRBV25-1 with TRBJ1-1; D gene ambiguous. The V and J ends lost 3 bases and 8 bases respectively, with 16 bases between them. There are 14 residues in the CDR3. From germline, CDR1 is MGHDK and CDR2 SYGVNS. CDR3 amino acids: CASSDSPPRGEAFF. The DNA of the CDR3 is TGTGCCAGCAGTGACAGTCCCCCGCGAGGGGAAGCTTTCTTT.

This chain connects TRBV5-6 to TRBJ2-3; D call uncertain. The CDR3 loop spans 13 amino acids. Germline V lookup: CDR1 SGHDT, CDR2 YYEEEE. V was pared by 2 bases and J by 5 bases, with 9 bases between. The CDR3 region has the DNA TGTGCCAGCAGCTTCGGGTTGGGAGATACGCAGTATTTT. Its protein is CASSFGLGDTQYF.

This sequence joins TRBV12-3 or TRBV12-4 and TRBJ1-1; D is unresolved. With 5 bases removed from V and 1 base from J, the gap between germline ends came to 8 bases. The CDR3 totals 13 residues. In nucleotides, the CDR3 is TGTGCCAGCAGTCGAAACACGAACACTGAAGCTTTCTTT. Amino acid sequence: CASSRNTNTEAFF.

CDR3 in DNA: TGTGCCAGCAGTCAGGACCGGGGAAAGATGGATGGCTACACCTTC. Translating gives CASSQDRGKMDGYTF. The chain carries TRBV5-5 and TRBJ1-2; no definite D call. This CDR3 has 15 residues. V was cut by 5 bases and J by 6 bases, with 20 bases left in between. Germline V lookup: CDR1 SGHKS, CDR2 YYEKEE (reference sequence).

The V gene is TRBV2, the J gene TRBJ2-7, with TRBD1 as a possible D gene (7 bases). Trimming took off 8 bases at V and 3 bases at J, with 17 bases between the two ends. The CDR3 has 14 amino acids. The germline gives CDR1 SNHLY, CDR2 FYNNEI. The DNA of the CDR3 is TGTGCCAGCGCGGGGACAGCAAGAAGCTACGAGCAGTACTTC. This sequence encodes CASAGTARSYEQYF.

The chain recombines TRBV5-8 with TRBJ2-5, with 10 bases lining up with TRBD1. Losses at the gene ends were 2 bases for V and 5 bases for J; bases not matched to a gene: 3. The CDR3 has 14 residues. Germline CDR1 and CDR2: SGHTS and YDEGEE. The CDR3 DNA sequence: TGTGCCAGCAGCTTTCCGGACAGGGGGGAGACCCAGTACTTC. Encoded protein: CASSFPDRGETQYF.

The chain combines TRBV29-1 with TRBJ2-5, with TRBD2 identical over 11 bases. The CDR3 length is 13 residues. The germline V gene encodes CDR1 SQVTM and CDR2 ANQGSEA. J lost 5 bases, V lost 8 bases, and 7 bases had no gene match. As DNA, the CDR3 is TGCAGCTTTCGACTAGCGGGGCCCGAGACCCAGTACTTC. Encoded protein: CSFRLAGPETQYF.

The rearrangement links TRBV6-6 to TRBJ1-2; the match to TRBD1 covers 7 bases. The CDR3 has 14 amino acids. V was pared by 0 bases and J by 8 bases, with 6 bases of the junction left unmatched. Germline CDR1 MNHNY, CDR2 SVGAGI (reference sequence). This CDR3 is CASSYSRDSGGYTF. DNA of the CDR3: TGTGCCAGCAGTTACTCCCGGGACAGTGGAGGCTACACCTTC.

This chain uses TRBV4-3 with TRBJ1-4; D might be TRBD1 (5 bases). With 1 base removed from V and 7 bases from J, the gap between germline ends came to 13 bases. Germline CDR1 reads LGHNA; CDR2 reads YSLEER. This CDR3 has 15 amino acids. The CDR3 loop reads CASSQAAGRVEKLFF. The CDR3 region has the DNA TGCGCCAGCAGCCAAGCAGCAGGGAGGGTTGAAAAACTGTTTTTT.

This clone was seen just once. The CDR3 DNA reads as TGTGCCAGCAGCTTGGTGAGTTCCGAGCAGTACTTC. This translates into CASSLVSSEQYF. The genes are TRBV5-4 and TRBJ2-7; no definite D call. The CDR3 loop spans 12 amino acids. Trimming took 0 bases from V and 6 from J, leaving 7 bases between them. The germline CDR1 and CDR2 sequences are SGHNT and YYREEE (reference sequence).

The chain has TRBV27 and TRBJ1-1; possible D gene TRBD1, 6 bases. CDR3 length: 12 amino acids. Germline V gene sequence: CDR1 MNHEY, CDR2 SMNVEV (reference sequence). The V and J ends lost 6 bases and 8 bases respectively, with 13 bases between them. Here the CDR3 reads CASSPRGIEAFF. The DNA for the CDR3 is TGTGCCAGCAGCCCCAGGGGAATCGAAGCTTTCTTT.

The CDR3 reads CASSPDSRSPLHF. CDR3 in DNA: TGTGCCAGCAGCCCCGACTCGAGGTCACCCCTCCACTTT. The genes are TRBV7-3 and TRBJ1-6; D not resolved. The CDR3 has 13 residues. Trimming cost V 5 bases and J 10 bases, with 12 bases left between them. Germline assignment: CDR1 SGHTA and CDR2 FQGTGA.

The V call is TRBV11-2, the J call TRBJ2-3; 8 positions agree with TRBD2. This CDR3 is 15 amino acids long. Germline V gives CDR1 SGHAT, CDR2 FQNNGV. The junction had 7 bases not matched to a gene; V was cut back by 2 bases and J by 6 bases. The DNA for the CDR3 is TGTGCCAGCAGCTTAAGGCGGGGGGATGCGGATACGCAGTATTTT. Encoded protein: CASSLRRGDADTQYF. Filled out from reference TRBV11-2 and TRBJ2-3, the complete variable domain reads EAGVAQSPRYKIIEKRQSVAFWCNPISGHATLYWYQQILGQGPKLLIQFQNNGVVDDSQLPKDRFSAERLKGVDSTLKIQPAKLEDSAVYLCASSLRRGDADTQYFGPGTRLTVL.

The chain is built from TRBV19 and TRBJ1-3, with 7 bases matching TRBD1. The CDR3 is made up of 17 amino acids. With 5 bases clipped from V and 1 base from J, the junction kept 11 bases outside the gene matches. CDR1 is LNHDA, CDR2 SQIVND, per germline (reference sequence). As DNA, the CDR3 is TGTGCCAGTAGTGCCCCCGGGACAGCTTTTTCTGGAAACACCATATATTTT. Encoded protein: CASSAPGTAFSGNTIYF.

The gene calls are TRBV7-2 and TRBJ2-7; 10 nucleotides agree with TRBD1. This CDR3 has 15 amino acids. V was pared by 5 bases and J by 6 bases, with 10 bases of the junction left unmatched. Looked up from germline, CDR1 is SGHTA and CDR2 is FQGNSA. The CDR3 region has the DNA TGTGCCAGCAGCCGTCCGGGACAGGGGTCCCTCGAGCAGTACTTC. Translated: CASSRPGQGSLEQYF.